This T cell receptor (beta chain) came from a study of identical twins. This CDR3 contains 17 residues. The J segment lost 0 bases and the V segment lost 6 bases, leaving 13 bases of the junction unmatched. Germline CDR1 MNHEY, CDR2 SMNVEV (reference sequence). Remarks on this clonotype: Its antigen is as yet unknown.

The study, taken as a whole, reports: Out-of-frame alpha sequences common to twins exhibited a surplus of low generation probability.

TCRdb ran MiXCR on the 5' RACE reads and lists one entry per CDR3 protein. Found here are roughly 250,000 distinct CDR3 sequences, 5.5% to 7% of them singletons; the top ten hold more than 3%. These sequences were also reported in another study, on yellow fever vaccine responses in identical twins.

The chain employs TRBV27 and TRBJ2-7; 8 bases fit TRBD1. The clonotype originates from a young woman in good health. The sequenced material came from memory (CD45RO+) T cells sorted from blood. This chain's CDR3 is CASSPRHRDRSSYEQYF. CDR3 nucleotides: TGTGCCAGCAGCCCCAGGCACCGGGACAGGAGCTCCTACGAGCAGTACTTC.